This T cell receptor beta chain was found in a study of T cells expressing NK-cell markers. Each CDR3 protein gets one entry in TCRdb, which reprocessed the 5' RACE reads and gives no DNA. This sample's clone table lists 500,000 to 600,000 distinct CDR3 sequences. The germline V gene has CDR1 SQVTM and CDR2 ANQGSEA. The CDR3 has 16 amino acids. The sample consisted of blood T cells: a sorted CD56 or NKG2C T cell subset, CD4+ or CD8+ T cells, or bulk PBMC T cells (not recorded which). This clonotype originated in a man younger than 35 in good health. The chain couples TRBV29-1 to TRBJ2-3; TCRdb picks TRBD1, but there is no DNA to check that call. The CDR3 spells CSVDGVWDSSTDTQYF.